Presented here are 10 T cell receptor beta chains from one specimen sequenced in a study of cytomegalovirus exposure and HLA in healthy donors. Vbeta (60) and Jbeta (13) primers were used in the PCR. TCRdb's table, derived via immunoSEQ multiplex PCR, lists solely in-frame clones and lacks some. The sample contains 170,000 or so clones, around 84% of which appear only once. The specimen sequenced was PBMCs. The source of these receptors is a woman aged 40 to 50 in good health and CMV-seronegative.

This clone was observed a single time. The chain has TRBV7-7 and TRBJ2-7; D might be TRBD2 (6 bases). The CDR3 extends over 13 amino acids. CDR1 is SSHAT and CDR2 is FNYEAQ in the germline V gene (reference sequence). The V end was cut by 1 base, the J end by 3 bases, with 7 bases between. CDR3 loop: CASSLGLDYEQYF. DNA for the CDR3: TGTGCCAGCAGCTTAGGACTAGACTACGAGCAGTACTTC.

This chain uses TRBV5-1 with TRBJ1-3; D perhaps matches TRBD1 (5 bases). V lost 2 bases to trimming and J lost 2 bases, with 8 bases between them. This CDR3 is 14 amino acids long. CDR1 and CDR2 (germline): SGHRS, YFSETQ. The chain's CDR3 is CASSFNRPGNTIYF. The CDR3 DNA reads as TGCGCCAGCAGCTTCAACAGGCCTGGAAACACCATATATTTT.

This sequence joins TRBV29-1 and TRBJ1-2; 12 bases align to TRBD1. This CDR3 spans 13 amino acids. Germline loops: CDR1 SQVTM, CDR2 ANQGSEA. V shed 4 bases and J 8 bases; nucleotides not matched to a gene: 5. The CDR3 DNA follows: TGCAGCGTTGTGGGACAGGGGGCAGAAGGCTACACCTTC. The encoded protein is CSVVGQGAEGYTF.

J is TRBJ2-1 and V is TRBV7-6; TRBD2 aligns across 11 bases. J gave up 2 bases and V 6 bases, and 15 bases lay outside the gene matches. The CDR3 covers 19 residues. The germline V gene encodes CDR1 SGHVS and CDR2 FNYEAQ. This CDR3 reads CASSQDPLLLAGAYNEQFF. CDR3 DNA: TGTGCCAGCAGTCAAGACCCACTATTACTAGCGGGGGCCTACAATGAGCAGTTCTTC.

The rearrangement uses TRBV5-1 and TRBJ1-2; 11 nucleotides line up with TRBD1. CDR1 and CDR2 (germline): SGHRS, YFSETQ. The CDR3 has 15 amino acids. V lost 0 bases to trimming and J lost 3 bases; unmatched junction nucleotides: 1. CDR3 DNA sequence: TGCGCCAGCAGCTTGGGGGGACAGGGGGACTATGGCTACACCTTC. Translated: CASSLGGQGDYGYTF.

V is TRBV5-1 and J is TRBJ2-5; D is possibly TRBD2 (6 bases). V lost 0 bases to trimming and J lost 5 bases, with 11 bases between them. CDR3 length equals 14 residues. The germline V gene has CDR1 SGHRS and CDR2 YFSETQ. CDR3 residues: CASSLAGGEETQYF. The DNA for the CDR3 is TGCGCCAGCAGCTTGGCAGGAGGGGAGGAGACCCAGTACTTC. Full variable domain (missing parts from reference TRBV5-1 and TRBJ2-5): KAGVTQTPRYLIKTRGQQVTLSCSPISGHRSVSWYQQTPGQGLQFLFEYFSETQRNKGNFPGRFSGRQFSNSRSEMNVSTLELGDSALYLCASSLAGGEETQYFGPGTRLLVL.

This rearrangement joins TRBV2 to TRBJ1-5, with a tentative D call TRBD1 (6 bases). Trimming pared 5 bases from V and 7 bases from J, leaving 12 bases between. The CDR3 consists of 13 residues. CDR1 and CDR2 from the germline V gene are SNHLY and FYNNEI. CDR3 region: CASSRQVWQPQHF. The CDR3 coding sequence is TGTGCCAGCAGTCGACAGGTTTGGCAGCCCCAGCATTTT.

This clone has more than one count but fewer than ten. The CDR3 loop is CASSGDRDTGYISGNTIYF. As DNA, the CDR3 is TGTGCCAGCAGTGGGGACAGGGACACTGGATATATCTCTGGAAACACCATATATTTT. This chain joins TRBV2 and TRBJ1-3; 9 positions match TRBD1. The ends lost 4 bases at V and 0 bases at J; junction bases unmatched: 13. Germline V gives CDR1 SNHLY, CDR2 FYNNEI. CDR3 length equals 19 residues.

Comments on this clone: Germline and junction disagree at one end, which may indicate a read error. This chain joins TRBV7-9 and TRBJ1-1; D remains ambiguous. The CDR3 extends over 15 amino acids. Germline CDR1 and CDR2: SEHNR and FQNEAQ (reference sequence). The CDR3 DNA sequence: TGTTCCAGCAGCTTATCTTCATTCAGAAACACTGAAGCTTTCTTT. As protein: CSSSLSSFRNTEAFF.

The CDR3 region is CASKIRAGRGTYEQYF. CDR3 bases: TGTGCCAGCAAAATTAGGGCGGGTCGCGGCACCTACGAGCAGTACTTC. The V call is TRBV2, the J call TRBJ2-7; TRBD2 is a possible D gene (5 bases). Trimming took 7 bases from V and 2 from J, leaving 21 bases between them. This CDR3 spans 16 amino acids. Germline CDR1 and CDR2: SNHLY and FYNNEI.